This T cell receptor (beta chain) was captured in a study of CD8+ T cells in alopecia areata. Study outcomes and limitations: Scalp clonality, along with expanded CD8+ clones among the top 100, was significantly decreased by tofacitinib.

Sequencing used cDNA as its template, made by extracting RNA and reverse transcribing it. Assay used: immunoSEQ multiplex PCR; TCRdb lists only in-frame clones, some missing. The repertoire holds just over 150,000 clones, with 65% as singletons. Per germline, CDR1 MNHNY and CDR2 SVGAGI (reference sequence). The CDR3 totals 15 residues. With V trimmed by 4 bases and J by 7 bases, 7 bases remained unmatched. A remark on this clone: Its cognate antigen is unknown.

As for treatment: oral pan-JAK inhibitor, 5-10 mg twice daily. The chain employs TRBV6-6 and TRBJ1-5; 10 nucleotides align to TRBD1. The sequencing used CD4+ T cells sorted from blood, collected at week 4, from a patient treated with tofacitinib. The source of this sequence is a human donor with alopecia areata. The CDR3 loop is CASSSRGTGEQPQHF. The CDR3 DNA reads as TGTGCCAGCAGTTCCAGGGGGACAGGGGAACAGCCCCAGCATTTT.